This TCR beta chain appears in the sequencing data of a study of cytomegalovirus exposure and HLA in healthy donors (TCRdb year 2017). For context, the study as a whole: A later analysis indicated that the roughly 120 validation repertoires were generated on the platform also employed for the 650 to 850 repertoires of the first cohort. The aim of the study was to test whether cataloging public T cell receptors could identify signatures of past pathogen exposure. Along with the approximately 620-subject first cohort, a separate validation cohort of over a hundred different subjects was used. High-throughput TCR immunosequencing, statistical association of individual TCRs with disease status, and machine learning were combined to predict cytomegalovirus infection status.

This clone was counted ten times or more. Its antigen is still unknown. No clone much larger than this one lies a single base away; base qualities are absent. To prepare the library, the immunoSEQ multiplex PCR assay was applied. The source study handled its data this way. To diagnose cytomegalovirus status from the catalog of TCR beta chain sequences, a statistical classification framework was built. Held by TCRdb, this immuneACCESS table contains in-frame sequences only and omits some clones. Under half of the omission traces to an unresolved V gene where checked; the cause of the rest is unknown. V and J calls and clone size are copied from that table; D and trimming were computed from the DNA. In all, the sample holds some 290,000 clones, and approximately 91% of those were seen once. Over 0.9% of the sample is in the top ten clones. V ends up 5 bases short and J 2 bases short, with an unmatched junction base count of 6. Reading from cysteine to phenylalanine, the CDR3 counts 15 amino acids. Left in the record is the CDR3 DNA by itself, 45 bases read in frame from the first base. Sequences SGHTA (CDR1) and FQGNSA (CDR2) are obtained from the germline V gene.

The donors were included in the validation cohort of over a hundred subjects, a group kept apart from the roughly 730-subject first cohort. On the study overall, not on this receptor specifically: While some public TCRs were present in many individuals, most TCR sequences turned up only very rarely across donors. Cytomegalovirus status was reported to be diagnosed by the classifier with high specificity and sensitivity in both the original and validation cohorts. The authors suggested that the approach could potentially be extended to other disease states and immunological phenotypes. A total of about 150 TCR beta chains were listed by the study as associated with cytomegalovirus. A few of the identified cytomegalovirus-associated TCR beta chains were confirmed in vitro to be specific for cytomegalovirus antigens. Of the cluster scores, 94% were above 0 in a later analysis, which found that TCRs clustered in the first cohort also tended to co-occur in the 130 or so validation repertoires. The validation cohort had no HLA typing available for a later analysis, so co-occurrence within that cohort was assessed over all 110 or so repertoires.

The V and J genes are TRBV7-2 and TRBJ2-1; 7 central bases correspond to TRBD1. The specimen sequenced was PBMCs. The clonotype comes from a young man in good health and CMV-seronegative. The DNA sequence is TGTGCCAGCAGCCTACAGGGGCTAGCCTACAATGAGCAGTTCTTC. Its translation is CASSLQGLAYNEQFF.